This T cell receptor beta chain was profiled in a study of read filtering for tumor transcriptome and immune sequencing. From around 440 ng of RNA, a library with molecular barcoded alpha/delta and beta/gamma adaptors was made. TCRdb fed the reads into MiXCR, producing one record per CDR3 protein. The table shows tens of thousands of distinct CDR3 sequences, with roughly 13% occurring only once. CDR1 is SQVTM and CDR2 is ANQGSEA in the germline V gene. The CDR3 is 14 amino acids. V trimming: 2 bases; J trimming: 5 bases; junction bases outside the gene matches: 7. Sequencing was performed on a population of CD138-negative cells sorted from bone marrow. V usage is TRBV29-1 and J usage is TRBJ2-5, with 8 bases matching TRBD1. The source of this sequence is a donor at least 40 years old with multiple myeloma. The CDR3 nucleotides are TGCAGCGTTGAAACCCAGGGGGCTGGGGAGACCCAGTACTTC. Protein: CSVETQGAGETQYF.